This T cell receptor (beta chain) was documented in a study of T cells in Graves' hyperthyroidism and ophthalmopathy. There were TCR beta CDR3 regions amplified from RNA transcripts. Initially, a first-round RT-PCR of the TCR CDR3 employed the HTBI primer set. TCRdb ran MiXCR on the multiplex PCR reads and lists one entry per CDR3 protein. The table has hundreds of thousands of distinct CDR3 sequences, roughly 14% seen once; the top ten hold approximately 12%. Trimming left V 2 bases short and J 1 base short, with 3 bases between. CDR1 is KGHDR and CDR2 is SFDVKD in the germline V gene. The CDR3 loop spans 13 amino acids.

Sequenced sample: blood. The chain uses TRBV24-1 and TRBJ2-3; no definite D call. The receptor comes from a woman in her 50s with Graves' ophthalmopathy. CDR3 bases: TGTGCCACCAGTGATTCCCGCACAGATACGCAGTATTTT. Translation: CATSDSRTDTQYF.